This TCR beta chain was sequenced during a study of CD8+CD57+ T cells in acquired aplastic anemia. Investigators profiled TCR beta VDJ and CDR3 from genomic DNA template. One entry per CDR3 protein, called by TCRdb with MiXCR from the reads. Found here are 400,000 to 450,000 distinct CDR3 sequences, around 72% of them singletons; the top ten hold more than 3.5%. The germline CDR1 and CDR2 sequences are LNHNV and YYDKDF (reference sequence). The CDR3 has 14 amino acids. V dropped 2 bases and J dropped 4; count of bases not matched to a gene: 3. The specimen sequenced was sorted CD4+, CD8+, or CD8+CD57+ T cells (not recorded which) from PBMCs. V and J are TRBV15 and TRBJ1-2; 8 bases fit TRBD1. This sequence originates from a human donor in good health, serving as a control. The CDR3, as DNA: TGTGCCACCAGCAGAACAGGGGGAGGCTATGGCTACACCTTC. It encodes CATSRTGGGYGYTF.